The 31 T cell receptor beta chains given below trace back to one sample, sequenced in a study of circulating CD8 cells and anti-PD-1 response in melanoma. From live CD3+CD8+TCRalphabeta+ cells, four PD-1 and/or TIGIT subsets were sorted. TCR libraries were prepared from approximately 15 ng of total RNA with the QIAseq Immune Repertoire TCR panel. Each CDR3 protein is one row after TCRdb ran MiXCR on the reads. This table has 650 to 800 distinct CDR3 sequences, roughly 8.7% appearing once. Specimen: CD8+ T cells from PBMCs, collected at baseline or after one month of anti-PD-1 therapy (not recorded which). All receptors derive from a human donor with melanoma.

This clonotype is medium-sized. The chain uses TRBV20-1 and TRBJ1-2; possible D gene TRBD1, 5 bases. This CDR3 is built from 15 residues. The germline V gene has CDR1 DFQATT and CDR2 SNEGSKA (reference sequence). Trimming cost V 2 bases and J 8 bases, with 21 bases left between them. The CDR3 here is CSARPGLNAGRGYTF. CDR3 bases: TGCAGTGCTAGACCGGGCCTCAATGCGGGACGAGGCTACACCTTC.

By share, this clonotype counts as medium-sized. One end of the junction varies from germline; a read error may be responsible. The V gene is TRBV6-4, the J gene TRBJ2-2; 9 bases fit TRBD1. The CDR3 has 14 residues. Germline-derived CDR1 and CDR2 are MRHNA and SNTAGT. This chain's CDR3 is CAGSVGQGPGELFF. CDR3 DNA sequence: TGTGCCGGCAGTGTCGGACAGGGGCCCGGGGAGCTGTTTTTT.

This clonotype rates as medium-sized. J is TRBJ2-3 and V is TRBV25-1; D not resolved. The V end lost 8 bases, the J end lost 0 bases, and 9 bases lay between the germline ends. The germline gives CDR1 MGHDK, CDR2 SYGVNS. This CDR3 comprises 13 residues. The CDR3 region has the DNA TGTGCCAGCGCGAGCGCTAGCACAGATACGCAGTATTTT. Protein: CASASASTDTQYF.

This clonotype is termed medium-sized. The chain couples TRBV30 to TRBJ1-1; D gene unclear. The germline V and J ends were trimmed by 0 bases and 0 bases, with 5 bases remaining between them. In germline, CDR1 is GTSNPN, CDR2 SVGIG (reference sequence). The CDR3 has 13 residues. The CDR3 is CAWSVVLNTEAFF. As DNA, the CDR3 is TGTGCCTGGAGTGTCGTCTTGAACACTGAAGCTTTCTTT.

This clonotype occurred a few times. The genes are TRBV6-2 or TRBV6-3 and TRBJ2-1; 8 bases fit TRBD2. The junction had 19 bases not matched to a gene; V was cut back by 0 bases and J by 12 bases. CDR3 length: 18 amino acids. Germline V gene sequence: CDR1 MNHEY, CDR2 SVGEGT. The CDR3 sequence: CASSYSMVELRGALGQFF. The CDR3 region has the DNA TGTGCCAGCAGTTACTCGATGGTCGAACTGCGGGGGGCCCTGGGGCAGTTCTTC.

This clonotype is termed large. This rearrangement joins TRBV12-3 or TRBV12-4 to TRBJ2-3; D is undetermined. Deletions cut 1 base from V and 5 bases from J, with 16 bases between. The CDR3 is 16 residues long. CDR3 DNA sequence: TGTGCCAGCAGTTTAGGTAGGGTAGCACGTAAAGATACGCAGTATTTT. Translated, it gives CASSLGRVARKDTQYF.

This clonotype is medium-sized. The chain is built from TRBV20-1 and TRBJ1-2; D is undetermined. Germline CDR1 and CDR2: DFQATT and SNEGSKA (reference sequence). V was trimmed by 3 bases and J by 8 bases, leaving 13 bases between them. The CDR3 runs 12 residues. As DNA, the CDR3 is TGCAGTGCTAGGGTACGAGAGAGCGGCTACACCTTC. This sequence encodes CSARVRESGYTF.

Judged by abundance, this clonotype is large. The chain recombines TRBV23-1 with TRBJ1-5, with D perhaps matching TRBD1 (6 bases). TRBV23-1 is assigned to the ORF class and has an uncertain function. V dropped 0 bases and J dropped 6 bases, with 21 bases sitting between them. CDR3 length: 18 amino acids. CDR3 protein: CASSQSKEGVVRTQPQHF. CDR3 DNA: TGCGCCAGCAGTCAATCGAAGGAGGGGGTTGTTCGAACTCAGCCCCAGCATTTT.

In its sample, this clonotype ranks as medium-sized. CDR3 nucleotide sequence: TGCAGCGTTGAAGGAACGGGCAGGGATTATGAGCAGTTCTTC. Its protein is CSVEGTGRDYEQFF. The V gene is TRBV29-1, the J gene TRBJ2-1, with TRBD1 as a possible D gene (5 bases). Germline V lookup: CDR1 SQVTM, CDR2 ANQGSEA. The ends were cut back, 1 base at V and 8 bases at J, with 15 bases in the middle. There are 14 residues in the CDR3.

By frequency in the sample, this clonotype is large (0.1 to 1%). CDR3 loop: CASSESGAREKLFF. CDR3 sequence (DNA): TGTGCCAGCAGTGAATCAGGGGCGCGGGAAAAACTGTTTTTT. The chain couples TRBV25-1 to TRBJ1-4, with D tentatively TRBD1 (6 bases). The germline gives CDR1 MGHDK, CDR2 SYGVNS. The CDR3 sequence is 14 residues long. V shed 1 base and J shed 8 bases, with 11 bases lying between them.

Judged by abundance, this clonotype is large. The chain employs TRBV7-3 and TRBJ2-3; D is undetermined. This CDR3 region has 13 residues. V was shortened by 5 bases and J by 2 bases, with 8 bases between the two germline ends. Germline V lookup: CDR1 SGHTA, CDR2 FQGTGA. The CDR3 sequence: CASSRRNTDTQYF. Here the CDR3 DNA reads TGTGCCAGCAGCCGACGGAACACAGATACGCAGTATTTT.

This clonotype counts as medium-sized. The gene calls are TRBV2 and TRBJ2-5, with a weak D call TRBD1 (5 bases). Germline V gives CDR1 SNHLY, CDR2 FYNNEI. CDR3 length: 14 residues. The CDR3 DNA reads as TGTGCTCCTAGGGGATTTGGGAAGCAAGAGACCCAGTACTTC. It yields the protein CAPRGFGKQETQYF.

This clonotype rates as medium-sized. This chain connects TRBV4-2 to TRBJ2-7; 10 bases line up with TRBD2. Germline V gives CDR1 LGHNA, CDR2 YNFKEQ. Losses at the gene ends were 1 base for V and 0 bases for J; bases not matched to a gene: 0. There are 15 residues in the CDR3. This CDR3 is CASSQGLAGSYEQYF. The DNA for the CDR3 is TGTGCCAGCAGCCAAGGACTAGCGGGCTCCTACGAGCAGTACTTC.

Concerning this clonotype: It may be a read error: a sequence one base away is much more abundant. This chain uses TRBV24-1 with TRBJ2-5, with D possibly being TRBD2 (6 bases). From germline, CDR1 is KGHDR and CDR2 SFDVKD. Trimming pared 9 bases from V and 5 bases from J, leaving 15 bases between. This CDR3 is built from 13 residues. The CDR3, as DNA: TGTGCCACCTGCGGGGTTGGAAAGGAGACCCAGTACTTC. Amino acid sequence: CATCGVGKETQYF.

The J gene is TRBJ2-1, the V gene TRBV19; no clear D gene. CDR1 and CDR2 (germline): LNHDA, SQIVND (reference sequence). Trimming shortened V by 3 bases and J by 6 bases, and 12 bases separated the two germline ends. The CDR3 spans 14 residues. The CDR3 sequence is CASSIWGSSNEQFF. CDR3 DNA: TGTGCCAGTAGTATTTGGGGATCGTCCAATGAGCAGTTCTTC.

This clonotype is judged medium-sized. This chain connects TRBV28 to TRBJ2-1; weak D call: TRBD1 (6 bases). This CDR3 has 14 residues. Germline V gene data show CDR1 as MDHEN and CDR2 as SYDVKM. V was trimmed by 3 bases and J by 3 bases, leaving 9 bases between them. CDR3 residues: CASSFEGGYNEQFF. The CDR3 DNA reads as TGTGCCAGCAGTTTTGAAGGGGGCTACAATGAGCAGTTCTTC.

Comments on this clonotype: This could be a read error, since a much larger clone is one nucleotide away. V and J are TRBV19 and TRBJ1-1, with D unresolved. Germline-derived CDR1 and CDR2 are LNHDA and SQIVND (reference sequence). The CDR3 sequence is 13 residues long. CDR3 coding DNA: TGTGCCGGTAGTATGAGGGCGAACACTGAAGCTTTCTTT. Amino acid sequence: CAGSMRANTEAFF.

This clonotype is labeled as large (0.1 to 1%). The chain employs TRBV27 and TRBJ2-2; no definite D call. Germline lookup yields CDR1 MNHEY and CDR2 SMNVEV (reference sequence). The CDR3 loop spans 16 amino acids. Between the trimmed V and J ends, which lost 5 bases and 6 bases, there was a span of 19 bases. The CDR3 DNA follows: TGTGCCAGCAGTCCTCTGATGGGGTGGAGCGCCGGGGAGCTGTTTTTT. Translating gives CASSPLMGWSAGELFF.

This clonotype qualifies as medium-sized (0.01 to 0.1%). V is TRBV28 and J is TRBJ2-7; TRBD1 aligns across 9 bases. Germline V gene lookup returns CDR1 MDHEN and CDR2 SYDVKM. This CDR3 region has 14 residues. Trimming removed 6 bases from V and 2 bases from J; junction bases left unmatched: 5. The CDR3 here is CASREGTGTYEQYF. For the CDR3, the DNA is TGTGCCAGCAGGGAAGGGACAGGGACCTACGAGCAGTACTTC. Full variable domain (missing parts from reference TRBV28 and TRBJ2-7): DVKVTQSSRYLVKRTGEKVFLECVQDMDHENMFWYRQDPGLGLRLIYFSYDVKMKEKGDIPEGYSVSREKKERFSLILESASTNQTSMYLCASREGTGTYEQYFGPGTRLTVT.

Comment on this clonotype: A much larger clone is a single base away; this may be a read error. The rearrangement links TRBV2 to TRBJ2-3; D not certain. Germline loops: CDR1 SNHLY, CDR2 FYNNEI. The CDR3 is 16 amino acids. The CDR3 DNA reads TGTGCCAGCATTCCCAAACTTAGTAGATACACAGATACGCGGTATTTT. It specifies CASIPKLSRYTDTRYF.

This clonotype is categorized as medium-sized. The rearrangement joins TRBV29-1 to TRBJ2-7; TRBD1 might be the D (5 bases). Looked up from germline, CDR1 is SQVTM and CDR2 is ANQGSEA. The V gene lost 7 bases and the J gene lost 4 bases, with 17 bases spanning the gap. The CDR3 runs to 13 residues. CDR3 in amino acids: CSAVSDRDYEQYF. The CDR3 DNA sequence: TGCAGCGCTGTCTCCGACAGAGATTACGAGCAGTACTTC.

By share, this clonotype counts as medium-sized. The chain employs TRBV25-1 and TRBJ2-3, with 7 bases that match TRBD1. CDR1 is MGHDK and CDR2 is SYGVNS in the germline V gene. The length of the CDR3 is 15 residues. The J segment lost 6 bases and the V segment lost 5 bases, leaving 11 bases of the junction unmatched. CDR3 sequence: CASSPQTGAGDTQYF. The CDR3, as DNA: TGTGCCAGCAGTCCCCAAACAGGGGCCGGGGATACGCAGTATTTT.

This clonotype is large in the sample. This chain connects TRBV25-1 to TRBJ1-3, with TRBD1 matching 7 bases. Losses at the gene ends were 6 bases for V and 2 bases for J; bases not matched to a gene: 4. This CDR3 has 14 amino acids. Germline assignment: CDR1 MGHDK and CDR2 SYGVNS. DNA of the CDR3: TGTGCCAGCAGCCGGGACAGCCCTGGAAACACCATATATTTT. It yields the protein CASSRDSPGNTIYF.

This clonotype is labeled as large (0.1 to 1%). The genes are TRBV3-1 and TRBJ2-7; no firm D call. V gave up 10 bases and J gave up 0 bases, with 10 bases separating them. Looked up from germline, CDR1 is LGHDT and CDR2 is YNNKEL (reference sequence). The CDR3 is 12 residues long. The CDR3 reads CATSDGSYEQYF. The DNA for the CDR3 is TGTGCCACCTCGGACGGCTCCTACGAGCAGTACTTC.

This clonotype is labeled large (0.1 to 1%). The V gene is TRBV19, the J gene TRBJ2-7, with unresolved D. Germline lookup yields CDR1 LNHDA and CDR2 SQIVND (reference sequence). V lost 7 bases, J lost 1 base, and 11 bases lay in between. CDR3 length: 13 amino acids. CDR3 protein: CASMSTLSYEQYF. Written as DNA, the CDR3 is TGTGCCAGTATGTCTACTTTATCCTACGAGCAGTACTTC.

On this clonotype: Compared with germline, one end of the junction differs, possibly owing to a read error. The chain employs TRBV11-1 and TRBJ2-2; 9 nucleotides align to TRBD2. The CDR3 is made up of 14 amino acids. CDR1 and CDR2 from the germline V gene are SGHAT and FQDESV (reference sequence). For the CDR3, the DNA is TGTGCCGGCAGCTCACGTAGCGGGGGTACCGGGCTGTTTTTT. Translated, it gives CAGSSRSGGTGLFF. Variable domain in full (rest from reference TRBV11-1 and TRBJ2-2): EAEVAQSPRYKITEKSQAVAFWCDPISGHATLYWYRQILGQGPELLVQFQDESVVDDSQLPKDRFSAERLKGVDSTLKIQPAELGDSAMYLCAGSSRSGGTGLFFGEGSRLTVL.

The table lists this clonotype with a few counts. The chain couples TRBV19 to TRBJ2-3; the D gene could be TRBD1 or TRBD2 (6 bases each). CDR1 is LNHDA, CDR2 SQIVND, per germline (reference sequence). Trimming removed 7 bases at V and 1 base at J, with 12 bases between. This CDR3 contains 14 residues. Here the CDR3 DNA reads TGTGCCAGTACCTCAGGGGAGGGCACAGATACGCAGTATTTT. Translated, it gives CASTSGEGTDTQYF.

This clonotype counts as large. The chain carries TRBV5-6 and TRBJ2-7, with 10 positions matching TRBD2. The CDR3 is 14 residues long. Germline V gene lookup returns CDR1 SGHDT and CDR2 YYEEEE. V gave up 5 bases and J gave up 3 bases; unmatched junction bases: 5. The CDR3 DNA is TGTGCCAGCAGACCCCTAGCGGGGGACTACGAGCAGTACTTC. Encoded protein: CASRPLAGDYEQYF.

This clonotype ranks as large. The chain carries TRBV6-6 and TRBJ2-7; TRBD1 matches at 8 bases. The CDR3 covers 15 residues. CDR1 is MNHNY and CDR2 is SVGAGI in the germline V gene (reference sequence). Germline trimming cut 7 bases from V and 2 bases from J; bases unmatched to any gene: 10. CDR3 region: CASIRSGTGPYEQYF. The CDR3 DNA sequence: TGTGCCAGCATTCGCTCCGGGACAGGCCCCTACGAGCAGTACTTC.

By its share, this clonotype is large (0.1 to 1%). The gene calls are TRBV28 and TRBJ2-1; D ambiguous. Trimming pared 6 bases from V and 2 bases from J, leaving 11 bases between. The CDR3 contains 14 residues. Looked up from germline, CDR1 is MDHEN and CDR2 is SYDVKM. The CDR3: CASSLGEAYNEQFF. The CDR3 region has the DNA TGTGCCAGCAGCCTCGGAGAGGCCTACAATGAGCAGTTCTTC.

By its share, this clonotype is medium-sized. This chain joins TRBV12-3 or TRBV12-4 and TRBJ1-2; TRBD1 matches 9 bases. There are 14 residues in the CDR3. V was clipped by 6 bases and J by 5 bases; unmatched bases: 7. The CDR3 sequence is CASRPGQGSYGYTF. The CDR3 coding sequence is TGTGCCAGCAGACCGGGACAGGGAAGTTATGGCTACACCTTC.